The next 32 T cell receptor beta chains were all read from a single sample in a study of cytomegalovirus exposure and HLA in healthy donors. The data were produced by immunoSEQ multiplex PCR, yet TCRdb's version contains in-frame clones alone and is incomplete. The table has roughly 84,000 clones, roughly 91% seen once. The specimen sequenced was PBMCs. Every receptor here comes from a man between 25 and 39 years old in good health and CMV-seronegative.

The rearrangement links TRBV11-2 to TRBJ2-7, with TRBD1 identical over 12 bases. This CDR3 contains 18 residues. CDR1 SGHAT and CDR2 FQNNGV come from the germline V gene. Losses at the gene ends were 1 base for V and 3 bases for J; bases not matched to a gene: 10. CDR3 residues: CASSLAFSGTGGLYEQYF. The CDR3 bases are TGTGCCAGCAGCTTAGCGTTCTCCGGGACAGGGGGCCTCTACGAGCAGTACTTC.

V gene TRBV28 combines with J gene TRBJ2-5, with 8 bases identical to TRBD2. V shed 6 bases, J shed 3 bases, and the junction held 6 bases outside the gene matches. The CDR3 totals 14 residues. Germline CDR1 reads MDHEN; CDR2 reads SYDVKM. CDR3 nucleotides: TGTGCCAGCAGAAACCAAGCGGGAGAAGAGACCCAGTACTTC. This codes for CASRNQAGEETQYF.

The V and J genes are TRBV27 and TRBJ2-1, with a tentative D call TRBD1 (6 bases). Per the germline V gene, CDR1 is MNHEY and CDR2 is SMNVEV (reference sequence). Trimming pared 2 bases from V and 1 base from J, leaving 9 bases between. The CDR3 length is 15 residues. CDR3 amino acids: CASSLSRGSYNEQFF. The CDR3, as DNA: TGTGCCAGCAGTTTAAGCAGGGGTTCCTACAATGAGCAGTTCTTC.

This chain connects TRBV2 to TRBJ2-1; maybe TRBD2 (6 bases). CDR3 length equals 14 residues. In germline, CDR1 is SNHLY, CDR2 FYNNEI. The ends were cut back, 4 bases at V and 0 bases at J, with 7 bases in the middle. CDR3 nucleotide sequence: TGTGCCAGCAGTGTCGGGAGCTCCTACAATGAGCAGTTCTTC. Its protein is CASSVGSSYNEQFF.

A single count supports this clone. The rearrangement uses TRBV15 and TRBJ1-3; tentative D call: TRBD1 (5 bases). V was cut by 0 bases and J by 1 base, with 10 bases left in between. Germline CDR1 LNHNV, CDR2 YYDKDF (reference sequence). This CDR3 contains 16 residues. The CDR3 sequence: CATSRDRTSSGNTIYF. CDR3 in DNA: TGTGCCACCAGCAGAGATCGGACATCTTCTGGAAACACCATATATTTT.

V and J are TRBV5-1 and TRBJ2-6, with 7 nucleotides matching TRBD2. V gave up 4 bases and J gave up 0 bases; unmatched junction bases: 10. The CDR3 runs to 18 residues. Germline-derived CDR1 and CDR2 are SGHRS and YFSETQ. The CDR3 sequence: CASSPRVAGSSGANVLTF. The CDR3 DNA follows: TGCGCCAGCAGCCCCCGAGTAGCGGGTTCCTCTGGGGCCAACGTCCTGACTTTC.

The genes are TRBV7-2 and TRBJ2-7; D is possibly TRBD1 (6 bases). Trimming shortened V by 4 bases and J by 2 bases, and 15 bases separated the two germline ends. CDR3 length: 15 amino acids. Per germline, CDR1 SGHTA and CDR2 FQGNSA. DNA for the CDR3: TGTGCCAGCAGCTCACCGGGACACACCGCCTACGAGCAGTACTTC. Its translation: CASSSPGHTAYEQYF.

J is TRBJ2-3 and V is TRBV6-6; the D is unclear. Trimming left V 6 bases short and J 9 bases short, with 13 bases between. Germline assignment: CDR1 MNHNY and CDR2 SVGAGI (reference sequence). CDR3 length: 12 residues. The CDR3 DNA reads TGTGCCAGCAGCCCAAGGCTAGAGACGCAGTATTTT. Residues: CASSPRLETQYF.

V gene TRBV15 combines with J gene TRBJ2-5; possibly TRBD1 for D (5 bases). Germline assignment: CDR1 LNHNV and CDR2 YYDKDF (reference sequence). Trimming removed 4 bases from V and 2 bases from J, with 11 bases in between. The CDR3 is made up of 14 amino acids. The CDR3 region has the DNA TGTGCCACCAGCATGTTAGGGGAACAAGAGACCCAGTACTTC. This sequence encodes CATSMLGEQETQYF.

This chain connects TRBV27 to TRBJ2-7; TRBD2 matches 7 bases. Germline V gene sequence: CDR1 MNHEY, CDR2 SMNVEV (reference sequence). The V and J ends lost 6 bases and 2 bases, in that order; junction bases with no gene match: 7. CDR3 length: 14 amino acids. CDR3 bases: TGTGCCAGCAGCAAAACTAGCGCCACCTACGAGCAGTACTTC. Its translation: CASSKTSATYEQYF.

V usage is TRBV27 and J usage is TRBJ2-2; 9 nucleotides line up with TRBD2. The V gene's germline CDR1 is MNHEY and CDR2 SMNVEV (reference sequence). The CDR3 totals 17 residues. With 4 bases clipped from V and 1 base from J, the junction kept 7 bases outside the gene matches. CDR3 region: CASSSSLAGKNTGELFF. Here the CDR3 DNA reads TGTGCCAGCAGTTCCAGTCTAGCGGGAAAGAACACCGGGGAGCTGTTTTTT.

The chain combines TRBV4-1 with TRBJ2-1; 7 bases agree with TRBD1. This CDR3 comprises 18 residues. Germline V gene data show CDR1 as MGHRA and CDR2 as YSYEKL. Trimming took 3 bases from V and 5 from J; bases not matched to a gene: 16. Here the CDR3 DNA reads TGCGCCAGCAGCCAGCGGATGAGGCCAGGGGGTATGGACAATGAGCAGTTCTTC. This codes for CASSQRMRPGGMDNEQFF.

The CDR3 DNA reads as TGCGCCAGCAGATCCCCGGGACAGATGAACACTGAAGCTTTCTTT. Translation gives CASRSPGQMNTEAFF. The chain joins TRBV4-1 to TRBJ1-1, with TRBD1 matching over 7 bases. This CDR3 has 15 residues. V lost 6 bases to trimming and J lost 0 bases; unmatched junction nucleotides: 7. Germline CDR1 reads MGHRA; CDR2 reads YSYEKL.

The chain has TRBV4-1 and TRBJ2-3; 10 bases agree with TRBD2. The CDR3 totals 16 residues. The V gene end was trimmed by 4 bases and the J gene end by 6 bases; junction bases not matched to a gene: 10. CDR1 is MGHRA, CDR2 YSYEKL, per germline. This CDR3 is CASSRYLAGEPDTQYF. The CDR3 coding sequence is TGCGCCAGCAGCCGATATCTAGCGGGGGAGCCTGATACGCAGTATTTT.

In this sample, this clone turned up once. This chain links TRBV10-1 with TRBJ2-1; 7 bases fit TRBD2. Trimming took 1 base from V and 10 from J; bases not matched to a gene: 10. The V gene's germline CDR1 is WNHNN and CDR2 SYGVQD (reference sequence). The CDR3 totals 15 residues. The CDR3 spells CASSELRGGLGEQFF. CDR3 sequence (DNA): TGCGCCAGCAGTGAGTTGCGCGGGGGATTGGGGGAGCAGTTCTTC.

This clone was observed a few times. The chain joins TRBV2 to TRBJ1-1; TRBD1 is a possible D gene (6 bases). The CDR3 is made up of 13 amino acids. Per germline, CDR1 SNHLY and CDR2 FYNNEI. The V end lost 8 bases, the J end lost 1 base, and 11 bases lay between the germline ends. The CDR3 bases are TGTGCCAGCGGACAGAGCCCGAACACTGAAGCTTTCTTT. This translates into CASGQSPNTEAFF.

This chain connects TRBV30 to TRBJ1-5; possibly TRBD1 for D (6 bases). The CDR3 has 14 residues. Per the germline V gene, CDR1 is GTSNPN and CDR2 is SVGIG (reference sequence). Trimming cost V 3 bases and J 4 bases, with 13 bases left between them. The CDR3 sequence: CAWSSNTGNQPQHF. The CDR3, as DNA: TGTGCCTGGAGCTCAAATACAGGGAATCAGCCCCAGCATTTT.

In its sample, this clone was seen once. This chain uses TRBV4-2 with TRBJ2-7, with D uncertain. V was trimmed by 4 bases and J by 6 bases, leaving 16 bases between them. Germline loops: CDR1 LGHNA, CDR2 YNFKEQ. The CDR3 is 14 residues long. CDR3 amino acids: CASSPKVELREQYF. DNA for the CDR3: TGTGCCAGCAGCCCCAAAGTTGAACTACGCGAGCAGTACTTC.

The chain links TRBV28 to TRBJ1-2, with 8 bases matching TRBD1. CDR3 length: 15 residues. The trim removed 7 bases at V and 5 bases at J, leaving 12 bases unmatched. CDR1 and CDR2 from the germline V gene are MDHEN and SYDVKM. CDR3 sequence (DNA): TGTGCCAGCACTTCGACAAGGACAGGGAAATATGGCTACACCTTC. Translation gives CASTSTRTGKYGYTF.

The V gene is TRBV19, the J gene TRBJ2-3; TRBD2 aligns across 14 bases. Germline CDR1 LNHDA, CDR2 SQIVND (reference sequence). With V trimmed by 5 bases and J by 2 bases, 15 bases remained unmatched. The length of the CDR3 is 20 residues. In nucleotides, the CDR3 is TGTGCCAGTAGTTCTAGAAATTCTGGGACTAGCGGGAGTACCACAGATACGCAGTATTTT. It yields the protein CASSSRNSGTSGSTTDTQYF.

This CDR3 reads CASRRTGSSGELFF. The CDR3 DNA reads TGTGCCAGCAGGAGGACAGGGTCGAGCGGGGAGCTGTTTTTT. The V gene is TRBV6-1, the J gene TRBJ2-2; 8 bases are a match to TRBD1. The CDR3 extends over 14 amino acids. Germline V gene lookup returns CDR1 MNHNS and CDR2 SASEGT. V gave up 6 bases and J gave up 7 bases; unmatched junction bases: 7.

This clone was recorded once. The chain is built from TRBV7-8 and TRBJ2-3; 9 bases fit TRBD1. The CDR3 runs 15 residues. V shed 5 bases, J shed 2 bases, and the junction held 5 bases outside the gene matches. The germline V gene encodes CDR1 SGHVS and CDR2 FQNEAQ. CDR3 in DNA: TGTGCCAGCAGCCTTCGGACAGGGGACACAGATACGCAGTATTTT. Encoded protein: CASSLRTGDTDTQYF.

The chain is built from TRBV28 and TRBJ1-1; 9 positions match TRBD1. This CDR3 contains 14 residues. Trimming at V came to 5 bases and at J to 6 bases, leaving 7 bases not matched to a gene. CDR1 MDHEN and CDR2 SYDVKM come from the germline V gene. CDR3 nucleotides: TGTGCCAGCAGTAAGGACAGGGGACTTCCTGAAGCTTTCTTT. Translated, it gives CASSKDRGLPEAFF.

CDR3 DNA: TGTGCCAGCAGTTCGTCCCCCAGGGGGAACACTGAAGCTTTCTTT. Translation: CASSSSPRGNTEAFF. The rearrangement joins TRBV28 to TRBJ1-1, with D maybe TRBD1 (6 bases). Germline CDR1 reads MDHEN; CDR2 reads SYDVKM. V was trimmed by 4 bases and J by 1 base, leaving 13 bases between them. CDR3 length: 15 residues.

The gene calls are TRBV7-8 and TRBJ1-3; a possible D gene is TRBD1 (5 bases). From germline, CDR1 is SGHVS and CDR2 FQNEAQ. Trimming removed 1 base from V and 0 bases from J, with 7 bases in between. This CDR3 region has 15 residues. The CDR3 DNA reads TGTGCCAGCAGCTTAGGGACACCCTCTGGAAACACCATATATTTT. Its translation is CASSLGTPSGNTIYF.

The genes are TRBV7-2 and TRBJ2-5; D is unclear. Per the germline V gene, CDR1 is SGHTA and CDR2 is FQGNSA. Trimming took off 1 base at V and 0 bases at J, with 15 bases between the two ends. The CDR3 covers 17 residues. The CDR3 here is CASSLEAVRLNQETQYF. CDR3 DNA: TGTGCCAGCAGCTTAGAGGCCGTGCGGTTGAACCAAGAGACCCAGTACTTC.

The CDR3 region has the DNA TGTGCCAGCAGCCCCTTAAGGGGGCCCGGGGGAGAGACCCAGTACTTC. Protein product: CASSPLRGPGGETQYF. The chain couples TRBV11-2 to TRBJ2-5, with a weak D call TRBD1 (7 bases). The V end was cut by 5 bases, the J end by 4 bases, with 20 bases between. The germline CDR1 and CDR2 sequences are SGHAT and FQNNGV. The CDR3 consists of 16 residues.

The rearrangement joins TRBV5-4 to TRBJ1-2, with a possible D match to TRBD1 (5 bases). CDR1 is SGHNT, CDR2 YYREEE, per germline (reference sequence). This CDR3 has 13 amino acids. Deletions cut 2 bases from V and 4 bases from J, with 9 bases between. CDR3 in DNA: TGTGCCAGCAGCTTAGGAGGGGCCTATGGCTACACCTTC. Its protein is CASSLGGAYGYTF.

The CDR3 loop is CASSGTGTSGYEQYF. CDR3 sequence (DNA): TGTGCCAGCAGTGGGACCGGGACTAGCGGTTACGAGCAGTACTTC. The rearrangement links TRBV28 to TRBJ2-7; TRBD2 matches 11 bases. The CDR3 runs 15 residues. The germline CDR1 and CDR2 sequences are MDHEN and SYDVKM. J was trimmed by 4 bases and V by 5 bases; bases with no gene match: 7.

The chain recombines TRBV6-5 with TRBJ2-7, with 7 bases matching TRBD1. Germline values: CDR1 MNHEY, CDR2 SVGAGI. CDR3 length: 14 residues. V lost 2 bases and J lost 2; bases outside the gene matches: 3. The CDR3 DNA is TGTGCCAGCAGTTACCGGGACAGAGCCTACGAGCAGTACTTC. Protein: CASSYRDRAYEQYF.

J is TRBJ2-4 and V is TRBV7-2; 7 bases are shared with TRBD1. V trimming: 5 bases; J trimming: 5 bases; junction bases outside the gene matches: 6. Germline CDR1 and CDR2: SGHTA and FQGNSA. CDR3 length equals 14 residues. CDR3 protein: CASSTRTGQNIQYF. Here the CDR3 DNA reads TGTGCCAGCAGCACAAGGACAGGCCAAAACATTCAGTACTTC.

J is TRBJ1-1 and V is TRBV4-1, with D hard to call. V was cut by 4 bases and J by 3 bases, with 12 bases left in between. The CDR3 totals 14 residues. Germline V gene data show CDR1 as MGHRA and CDR2 as YSYEKL. This CDR3 is CASSRRLEDTEAFF. The CDR3 coding sequence is TGCGCCAGCAGCCGCCGACTGGAAGACACTGAAGCTTTCTTT.